This T cell receptor (beta chain) was recovered during a study of shared clonotypes between healthy human individuals (dated by TCRdb to 2020 to 2022). About the study as a whole: A couple of women and a few men aged 18 to 49 years were included in the cohort. Different laboratories and diverse techniques were used to prepare libraries and sequence TCR repertoires, to increase sequencing depth and limit assay-specific biases. Between about 0.8 and 9 billion PBMCs per donor were obtained by leukapheresis. For each donor, CD4 naive and CD4 memory were each given three plates, CD8 naive was given two plates, and CD8 memory was given one plate. To estimate repertoire size and how much clonotype sharing occurs between individuals, the study deeply sequenced the blood TCR repertoires of about five healthy adults. On the study overall, not on this receptor specifically: Sharing across several donors was observed for approximately 5% of naive CD4, about 4% of naive CD8, 2.3% of memory CD4, and roughly 0.4% of memory CD8 clonotypes. Only blood was sampled, and tissue TCR repertoires likely differ from those in blood. Based on pairwise subsampling, the degree of clonotype sharing among donors was expected to be affected by sequencing depth. Clonotypes shared by all four sorted-subset donors showed higher generation probabilities than non-shared clonotypes. Naive subsets generally had larger estimated clonotype richness than memory subsets did. Because the study included only a small number of donors, the genetic and exposure-history diversity represented was limited. Rarefaction of sorted-subset datasets indicated incomplete sequencing despite the large sequencing depth.

Healthy HIV-negative adults with no recently reported acute infections or vaccinations were included as donors. Every donor was a Caucasian adult residing in Nashville, Tennessee, USA. CD8 memory samples were composed of magnetically selected CD45RO+ cells combined with CCR7-negative CD45RA+ effector memory (TemRA) cells. After blood collection by leukapheresis, PBMCs were isolated using Ficoll-Histopaque density gradient centrifugation and then cryopreserved in the vapor phase of liquid nitrogen. Analytical flow cytometry was used to check the purity and quantity of every magnetically sorted T cell population. Genomic DNA was isolated from every sorted fraction and measured by UV absorbance on a Nanodrop 2000c. Per the germline V gene (reference sequence), MNHEY is the CDR1 and SMNVEV is the CDR2. Including cysteine and phenylalanine, the CDR3 has 14 amino acids. Kept here is only the CDR3 DNA, which spans 42 bases and is read in frame from base 1. V is cut back by 3 bases and J by 3 bases, with 3 bases in the junction unmatched.

A word on this clone: Its antigen is still unknown. No per-base quality is available; no much larger clone lies one base away.

Using the deep immunoSEQ assay, multiplex PCR amplified TCR CDR3 regions from genomic DNA. Extracted genomic DNA from each cell subset was distributed evenly across all wells of several immunoSEQ 96-well plates, and each plate was treated as a replicate. Each replicate PCR for sorted subsets received about 200 ng genomic DNA, equal to some 32,000 T cell genomes. The purified libraries were quantified using a Qubit 3.0 fluorometer, sized with a Bioanalyzer 2100, and then quantified again using the KAPA Library Quantification kit. Every immunoSEQ 96-well plate was sequenced on a dedicated single-read 150-cycle Illumina NextSeq 550 flow cell. The original pipeline was this. Because only junctional sequences without quality scores were contained in the immunoSEQ output, filtering matching that applied to full-length reads could not be performed. To assign V/J genes and CDR3, sequences were annotated against IMGT germline references using PyIR, a Python wrapper for IgBLAST v1.9. Reads were removed for weak V/J assignments (E-value above 1e-6), missing CDR3, stop codons, out-of-frame junctions, or ambiguous translated residues. V3J clonotypes were defined as sequences sharing an identical inferred V gene, J gene, and CDR3 amino acid sequence. The percentage overlap between two repertoires was calculated by dividing the number of shared unique clonotypes by the size of the smaller repertoire. RTK rarefaction, the Chao1 estimator, and Recon v2.1 estimates of unobserved clonotypes were used to assess repertoire richness. Generation probabilities were computed with OLGA for all TCRbeta clonotypes obtained by the gDNA method from several donors. Here the immuneACCESS table is served through TCRdb, limited to in-frame sequences with V and J called. Missing clones are a known gap in these copies; in checked studies unresolved V genes cover under half, and the rest lacks a known reason. The V and J calls and clone size are taken from that table; D and trimming were inferred from the DNA. The sample contains 550,000 to 800,000 clones, 90% of them found a single time. The top ten hold 34% of the sample.

This clonotype was obtained from a man younger than 30 in good health. Some clones in this sample may be carry-over from other donors' samples. The chain joins TRBV27 to TRBJ2-7, and TRBD1 matches 9 of the central bases. The specimen sequenced was memory CD8+ T cells from PBMCs. In light of the paper, this sample's cell subset or site label describes: CD45RO+ cells pooled with CCR7-negative TemRA cells. The CDR3 has the sequence CASSLGTGFYEQYF. The nucleotide sequence reads TGTGCCAGCAGTTTGGGGACAGGGTTCTACGAGCAGTACTTC.